This T cell receptor beta chain was retrieved from a study of T-cell memory formation after mild COVID-19. TCRdb processed the 5' RACE reads anew with MiXCR; each CDR3 protein has one entry. This sample has over 130,000 distinct CDR3 sequences, with 14% found just once. V gave up 7 bases and J gave up 2 bases, with 19 bases separating them. Germline V gene lookup returns CDR1 SGHVS and CDR2 FNYEAQ. The CDR3 sequence is 16 residues long. Sequencing was performed on PBMCs or a T cell subset sorted from them (not recorded which). The rearrangement uses TRBV7-6 and TRBJ2-3; TRBD2 is a possible D gene (7 bases). This TCR derives from an adult woman who had mild COVID-19 (a few samples of this study predate the infection). Cell type and time point are not known. CDR3 region: CASNPWGAGDTDTQYF. DNA of the CDR3: TGTGCCAGCAACCCCTGGGGGGCGGGGGACACAGATACGCAGTATTTT. Full variable domain (missing parts from reference TRBV7-6 and TRBJ2-3): GAGVSQSPRYKVTKRGQDVALRCDPISGHVSLYWYRQALGQGPEFLTYFNYEAQQDKSGLPNDRFSAERPEGSISTLTIQRTEQRDSAMYRCASNPWGAGDTDTQYFGPGTRLTVL.